This entry lists 32 T cell receptor beta chains sequenced from one sample in a study of blood T cell repertoires in COVID-19 (dated by TCRdb to between 2020 and 2021). Receptor amplification or capture employed the immunoSEQ multiplex PCR assay. The table was pulled from immuneACCESS by TCRdb, which kept in-frame rearrangements only. Such tables lose some clones; where checked, under half of the loss comes from unresolved V genes, and the rest has no known cause. Recorded for this sample are 300,000 to 350,000 clones; around 85% of them occurred a single time. The ten largest clones represent approximately 4% of the sample. The sample consisted of PBMCs or T cells enriched from blood (not recorded which). Receptor source: a woman aged 40 to 49 with acute COVID-19.

The chain couples TRBV3-1 (or the pseudogene TRBV3-2) to TRBJ1-2; TRBD1 matches 7 bases. The CDR3 sequence is 16 residues long. From germline, CDR1 is LGHDT and CDR2 YNNKEL (reference sequence). V trimming: 4 bases; J trimming: 0 bases; junction bases outside the gene matches: 8. This CDR3 is CASSRATGDPNYGYTF. The CDR3 nucleotides read TGTGCCAGCAGCCGAGCCACAGGGGATCCTAACTATGGCTACACCTTC.

CDR3 nucleotides: TGTGCCAGCAGCTATCAGACAGGGTCGGGCGAGCAGTACTTC. Amino acid sequence: CASSYQTGSGEQYF. The genes are TRBV7-6 and TRBJ2-7, with 7 bases that match TRBD1. The CDR3 is 14 residues long. Germline V gene sequence: CDR1 SGHVS, CDR2 FNYEAQ. V trimming: 4 bases; J trimming: 6 bases; junction bases outside the gene matches: 9.

The rearrangement uses TRBV5-1 and TRBJ1-5, with TRBD1 matching 10 bases. Germline assignment: CDR1 SGHRS and CDR2 YFSETQ. The CDR3 sequence is 15 residues long. V lost 0 bases to trimming and J lost 6 bases; unmatched junction nucleotides: 3. The CDR3: CASSLETGGGQPQHF. DNA for the CDR3: TGCGCCAGCAGCTTGGAGACAGGGGGCGGTCAGCCCCAGCATTTT.

This chain links TRBV18 with TRBJ1-4, with 7 bases that match TRBD1. With V trimmed by 0 bases and J by 14 bases, 12 bases remained unmatched. From germline, CDR1 is KGHSH and CDR2 LQKENI. The CDR3 sequence is 15 residues long. CDR3 sequence: CASSPPELQGKRLFF. The CDR3 nucleotides are TGTGCCAGCTCACCACCGGAACTACAGGGGAAGCGGCTGTTTTTT.

The chain joins TRBV7-3 to TRBJ2-1; D is possibly TRBD2 (5 bases). V was clipped by 5 bases and J by 5 bases, with 16 bases between them. The CDR3 consists of 15 residues. CDR1 and CDR2 (germline): SGHTA, FQGTGA. The CDR3 is CASSPGVTSHNEQFF. The CDR3 DNA sequence: TGTGCCAGCAGCCCCGGGGTCACCAGCCACAATGAGCAGTTCTTC.

The chain has TRBV7-8 and TRBJ1-3, with TRBD1 as a possible D gene (6 bases). The CDR3 is 17 residues long. V lost 5 bases to trimming and J lost 1 base, with 18 bases between them. Germline V gene sequence: CDR1 SGHVS, CDR2 FQNEAQ. The CDR3 is CASSTQGRVTSGNTIYF. The CDR3 DNA reads as TGTGCCAGCAGCACACAGGGACGCGTTACTTCTGGAAACACCATATATTTT.

This clone came up a few times. This may come from a read error, since a much larger clone is one base off. The chain has TRBV7-9 and TRBJ1-2; the D gene is possibly TRBD1 (5 bases). CDR1 is SEHNR, CDR2 FQNEAQ, per germline (reference sequence). The CDR3 is 13 residues long. Deletions cut 5 bases from V and 1 base from J, with 8 bases between. Here the CDR3 reads CASSLDSNYGYTF. CDR3 in DNA: TGTGCCAGCAGCCTCGACAGTAACTATGGCTACACCTTC. The complete variable domain, with remaining parts taken from reference TRBV7-9 and TRBJ1-2, reads DTGVSQNPRHKITKRGQNVTFRCDPISEHNRLYWYRQTLGQGPEFLTYFQNEAQLEKSRLLSDRFSAERPKGSFSTLEIQRTEQGDSAMYLCASSLDSNYGYTFGSGTRLTVV.

This CDR3 is CASSLGFMGTDMGNTIYF. The DNA for the CDR3 is TGTGCCAGCAGCTTGGGTTTTATGGGGACAGACATGGGAAACACCATATATTTT. The V gene is TRBV7-9, the J gene TRBJ1-3; TRBD1 aligns across 7 bases. The J segment lost 4 bases and the V segment lost 3 bases, leaving 15 bases of the junction unmatched. CDR3 length equals 18 residues. Germline V gene lookup returns CDR1 SEHNR and CDR2 FQNEAQ (reference sequence).

This clone showed up just a few times. The chain combines TRBV7-2 with TRBJ1-1, with D maybe TRBD1 (6 bases). The ends were cut back, 7 bases at V and 7 bases at J, with 16 bases in the middle. Germline lookup yields CDR1 SGHTA and CDR2 FQGNSA. The CDR3 sequence is 13 residues long. CDR3 residues: CASTQGLGGEAFF. The CDR3 bases are TGTGCCAGCACCCAGGGGCTTGGTGGTGAAGCTTTCTTT.

The chain links TRBV9 to TRBJ1-2, with D unclear. The germline gives CDR1 SGDLS, CDR2 YYNGEE. V was trimmed by 0 bases and J by 0 bases, leaving 9 bases between them. The CDR3 is 15 amino acids. The CDR3 region has the DNA TGTGCCAGCAGCGTAGCTGCTAATCCTAACTATGGCTACACCTTC. Translation gives CASSVAANPNYGYTF.

The rearrangement links TRBV19 to TRBJ1-5; D remains unclear. Germline CDR1 and CDR2: LNHDA and SQIVND (reference sequence). The CDR3 is 16 residues long. Trimming pared 2 bases from V and 1 base from J, leaving 12 bases between. The chain's CDR3 is CASSILAGKSNQPQHF. In DNA form, the CDR3 reads TGTGCCAGTAGTATACTGGCGGGGAAGAGCAATCAGCCCCAGCATTTT.

This clone was picked up a small number of times. V gene TRBV7-9 combines with J gene TRBJ2-7; D may be TRBD1 (5 bases). CDR3 size: 16 residues. V was shortened by 5 bases and J by 1 base, with 18 bases between the two germline ends. The germline V gene has CDR1 SEHNR and CDR2 FQNEAQ (reference sequence). The CDR3 here is CASSLPVAGMSYEQYF. The CDR3 nucleotides are TGTGCCAGCAGCCTACCGGTGGCAGGGATGTCCTACGAGCAGTACTTC. Drawing the rest from reference TRBV7-9 and TRBJ2-7, the complete variable domain is DTGVSQNPRHKITKRGQNVTFRCDPISEHNRLYWYRQTLGQGPEFLTYFQNEAQLEKSRLLSDRFSAERPKGSFSTLEIQRTEQGDSAMYLCASSLPVAGMSYEQYFGPGTRLTVT.

V usage is TRBV5-1 and J usage is TRBJ2-7; 8 bases are shared with TRBD1. The junction had 5 bases not matched to a gene; V was cut back by 5 bases and J by 4 bases. Germline loops: CDR1 SGHRS, CDR2 YFSETQ. CDR3 length: 13 amino acids. The CDR3 nucleotides read TGCGCCAGCAGATCCGGGACAGGTTACGAGCAGTACTTC. Its protein is CASRSGTGYEQYF.

J is TRBJ2-3 and V is TRBV10-3; D is perhaps TRBD2 (5 bases). Germline V lookup: CDR1 ENHRY, CDR2 SYGVKD. The V and J ends lost 11 bases and 1 base respectively, with 13 bases between them. The CDR3 is 13 residues long. CDR3 in amino acids: CASSGMGTDTQYF. DNA for the CDR3: TGTGCCTCAAGCGGCATGGGCACAGATACGCAGTATTTT.

This clone was recorded once. The V call is TRBV3-1 (or the pseudogene TRBV3-2), the J call TRBJ2-7; D might be TRBD1 (5 bases). This CDR3 is built from 15 residues. The germline V gene encodes CDR1 LGHDT and CDR2 YNNKEL (reference sequence). V lost 0 bases and J 4 bases, leaving 13 bases between the germline ends. Here the CDR3 DNA reads TGTGCCAGCAGCCAAGATATTTCAGGGTGGTACGAGCAGTACTTC. It codes for CASSQDISGWYEQYF.

The J gene is TRBJ2-1, the V gene TRBV27; D not resolved. Trimming left V 7 bases short and J 5 bases short, with 15 bases between. From germline, CDR1 is MNHEY and CDR2 SMNVEV (reference sequence). There are 14 residues in the CDR3. For the CDR3, the DNA is TGTGCCAGCACCTCTCGGGTGAAGAACAATGAGCAGTTCTTC. Protein sequence: CASTSRVKNNEQFF.

This clone was seen a few times. The chain uses TRBV6-5 and TRBJ1-4; D call uncertain. The ends were cut back, 2 bases at V and 7 bases at J, with 11 bases in the middle. Germline V lookup: CDR1 MNHEY, CDR2 SVGAGI. The CDR3 spans 14 residues. CDR3 sequence reads: CASSYRGFSEKLFF. Here the CDR3 DNA reads TGTGCCAGCAGTTACAGAGGTTTTAGTGAAAAACTGTTTTTT.

The chain recombines TRBV19 with TRBJ1-1; weak D call: TRBD1 (5 bases). In germline, CDR1 is LNHDA, CDR2 SQIVND (reference sequence). The CDR3 extends over 14 amino acids. V lost 1 base, J lost 0 bases, and 6 bases lay in between. CDR3 amino acids: CASSIGQLNTEAFF. CDR3 bases: TGTGCCAGTAGTATAGGACAGCTGAACACTGAAGCTTTCTTT.

This clone was detected once. The rearrangement joins TRBV6-1 to TRBJ2-7, with TRBD1 matching over 9 bases. Germline-derived CDR1 and CDR2 are MNHNS and SASEGT. CDR3 size: 16 residues. The J segment lost 2 bases and the V segment lost 1 base, leaving 6 bases of the junction unmatched. CDR3 sequence: CASSEGQGGIAYEQYF. The CDR3 region has the DNA TGTGCCAGCAGTGAAGGACAGGGGGGCATCGCCTACGAGCAGTACTTC.

The V and J genes are TRBV7-9 and TRBJ1-6; a possible D gene is TRBD1 (6 bases). The CDR3 totals 16 residues. The ends were cut back, 1 base at V and 7 bases at J, with 14 bases in the middle. CDR1 is SEHNR, CDR2 FQNEAQ, per germline (reference sequence). CDR3 residues: CASSLDYPTGNSPLHF. As DNA, the CDR3 is TGTGCCAGCAGCTTAGACTATCCGACAGGAAATTCACCCCTCCACTTT.

The chain couples TRBV19 to TRBJ1-6; the D gene is possibly TRBD1 (6 bases). With 6 bases removed from V and 4 bases from J, the gap between germline ends came to 16 bases. Germline CDR1 reads LNHDA; CDR2 reads SQIVND (reference sequence). This CDR3 contains 16 residues. This chain's CDR3 is CASSLGGTIYNSPLHF. The CDR3 nucleotides are TGTGCCAGTAGCCTGGGGGGGACAATTTATAATTCACCCCTCCACTTT.

The chain combines TRBV28 with TRBJ1-6; 7 nucleotides match TRBD1. Germline CDR1 and CDR2: MDHEN and SYDVKM. J gave up 8 bases and V 6 bases, and 4 bases lay outside the gene matches. The length of the CDR3 is 13 residues. In DNA form, the CDR3 reads TGTGCCAGCAGGGGACAGAAGTATTCACCCCTCCACTTT. Translation gives CASRGQKYSPLHF.

The V and J genes are TRBV29-1 and TRBJ2-3; 7 positions agree with TRBD2. The CDR3 has 16 residues. The germline V gene has CDR1 SQVTM and CDR2 ANQGSEA. V lost 0 bases to trimming and J lost 1 base; unmatched junction nucleotides: 7. In nucleotides, the CDR3 is TGCAGCGTTGAAGATTGGGGGGGAACGGGCACAGATACGCAGTATTTT. Translated: CSVEDWGGTGTDTQYF.

The chain is built from TRBV15 and TRBJ1-2, with D uncertain. The CDR3 consists of 12 residues. V was trimmed by 0 bases and J by 6 bases, leaving 5 bases between them. Germline lookup yields CDR1 LNHNV and CDR2 YYDKDF (reference sequence). As DNA, the CDR3 is TGTGCCACCAGCAGAGATCAGAATGGCTACACCTTC. It yields the protein CATSRDQNGYTF.

CDR3 residues: CASSRIKSGGLDTQYF. The CDR3 nucleotides read TGTGCCAGCAGTCGTATAAAATCGGGGGGGCTAGATACGCAGTATTTT. The chain links TRBV2 to TRBJ2-3; the match to TRBD2 covers 8 bases. The CDR3 has 16 residues. Germline V gene data show CDR1 as SNHLY and CDR2 as FYNNEI. Unmatched junction bases numbered 12, after V lost 5 bases and J lost 5 bases.

The chain joins TRBV6-5 to TRBJ1-4; no reliable D call. The V gene's germline CDR1 is MNHEY and CDR2 SVGAGI. This CDR3 region has 16 residues. V lost 0 bases, J lost 0 bases, and 8 bases lay in between. The CDR3 nucleotides are TGTGCCAGCAGTTACTCGTTCGGAGCAACTAATGAAAAACTGTTTTTT. Amino acids: CASSYSFGATNEKLFF.

This clone was observed a few times. V usage is TRBV19 and J usage is TRBJ2-2; 11 nucleotides line up with TRBD2. The CDR3 runs 14 residues. Germline assignment: CDR1 LNHDA and CDR2 SQIVND (reference sequence). The V gene end was trimmed by 7 bases and the J gene end by 7 bases; junction bases not matched to a gene: 5. CDR3 sequence reads: CASTVLAGGGELFF. The CDR3 DNA reads as TGTGCCAGTACAGTCCTAGCGGGGGGCGGGGAGCTGTTTTTT.

The CDR3 region is CASSLAQGVSYNEQFF. The CDR3 region has the DNA TGCGCCAGCAGCTTGGCCCAGGGGGTCTCCTACAATGAGCAGTTCTTC. V is TRBV5-1 and J is TRBJ2-1, with 7 positions matching TRBD1. The J segment lost 0 bases and the V segment lost 0 bases, leaving 3 bases of the junction unmatched. The CDR3 covers 16 residues. CDR1 is SGHRS, CDR2 YFSETQ, per germline.

The V gene is TRBV5-6, the J gene TRBJ1-2; 9 bases align to TRBD1. CDR1 and CDR2 (germline): SGHDT, YYEEEE. The ends lost 2 bases at V and 5 bases at J; junction bases unmatched: 7. There are 15 residues in the CDR3. The CDR3 spells CASSFVWDREYGYTF. DNA of the CDR3: TGTGCCAGCAGCTTTGTCTGGGACAGGGAGTATGGCTACACCTTC. The full variable domain, with the rest looked up from reference TRBV5-6 and TRBJ1-2, is DAGVTQSPTHLIKTRGQQVTLRCSPKSGHDTVSWYQQALGQGPQFIFQYYEEEERQRGNFPDRFSGHQFPNYSSELNVNALLLGDSALYLCASSFVWDREYGYTFGSGTRLTVV.

This clone was seen a handful of times. Other nucleotide sequences in the sample specify the same CDR3. The chain is built from TRBV4-3 and TRBJ2-2, with D possibly TRBD2 on 6 matching bases. In germline, CDR1 is LGHNA, CDR2 YSLEER. CDR3 length equals 15 residues. The V and J ends lost 4 bases and 4 bases respectively, with 13 bases between them. The CDR3 region is CASSPGQGGTGELFF. As DNA, the CDR3 is TGCGCCAGCAGCCCCGGTCAGGGAGGCACCGGGGAGCTGTTTTTT.

The chain combines TRBV7-9 with TRBJ2-7; 9 bases map to TRBD1. V gave up 5 bases and J gave up 9 bases; unmatched junction bases: 11. The CDR3 runs 14 residues. Per germline, CDR1 SEHNR and CDR2 FQNEAQ (reference sequence). CDR3 in DNA: TGTGCCAGCAGCCGGACAGGGGCCGCCCCAGGGCAGTACTTC. It is translated as CASSRTGAAPGQYF.

J is TRBJ1-3 and V is TRBV5-5, with D possibly TRBD1 on 5 matching bases. Trimming stripped 0 bases from V and 0 bases from J, with 13 bases between. CDR1 is SGHKS, CDR2 YYEKEE, per germline (reference sequence). This CDR3 contains 17 residues. CDR3 DNA: TGTGCCAGCAGCTTGGTTGCAGGGATATACTCTGGAAACACCATATATTTT. It is translated as CASSLVAGIYSGNTIYF. The full variable domain, rest sourced from reference TRBV5-5 and TRBJ1-3, is DAGVTQSPTHLIKTRGQQVTLRCSPISGHKSVSWYQQVLGQGPQFIFQYYEKEERGRGNFPDRFSARQFPNYSSELNVNALLLGDSALYLCASSLVAGIYSGNTIYFGEGSWLTVV.